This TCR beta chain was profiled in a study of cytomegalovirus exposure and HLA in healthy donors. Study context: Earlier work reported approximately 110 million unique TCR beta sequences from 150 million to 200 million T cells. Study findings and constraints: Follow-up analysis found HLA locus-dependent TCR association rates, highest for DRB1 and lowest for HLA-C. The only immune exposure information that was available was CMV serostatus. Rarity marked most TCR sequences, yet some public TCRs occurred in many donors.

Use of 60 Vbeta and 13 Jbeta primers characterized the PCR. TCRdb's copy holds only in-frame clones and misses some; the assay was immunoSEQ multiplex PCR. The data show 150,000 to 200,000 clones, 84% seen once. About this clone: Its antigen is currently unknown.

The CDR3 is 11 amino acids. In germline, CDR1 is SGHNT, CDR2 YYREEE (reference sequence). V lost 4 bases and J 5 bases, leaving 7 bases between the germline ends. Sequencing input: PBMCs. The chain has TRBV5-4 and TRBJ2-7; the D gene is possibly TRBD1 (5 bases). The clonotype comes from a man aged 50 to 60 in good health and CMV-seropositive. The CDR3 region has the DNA TGTGCCAGCAGCGGGGCTAACGAGCAGTACTTC. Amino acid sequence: CASSGANEQYF.